The rows below give T cell receptor beta chains drawn from one sample of a study of T cell clonotyping in hematopoietic cell transplantation. Profiled with immunoSEQ multiplex PCR; TCRdb holds only in-frame clones, not every one. The sample includes about 47,000 clones, around 84% of them seen just once. The sequencing used peripheral blood mononuclear cells, collected before stem cell transplant. Every receptor here comes from a man aged 55-75 years with myelodysplastic syndrome. Some clones in this sample may be carry-over from other donors' samples. Both conserved end residues are part of each CDR3. The order of the fields is CDR3 DNA, CDR3 protein, V gene, clone size, J gene, D gene. A D gene is named only where the DNA matches it firmly. The listing skips clone size in some rows; elsewhere it reads once, few, many or a size class.

cdr3_nt: TGTGCCATCAGTGCCTTTGGGGGGTACGGCACAGATACGCAGTATTTT
cdr3_aa: CAISAFGGYGTDTQYF
v_call: TRBV10-3
clone_size: -
j_call: TRBJ2-3
d_call: -

cdr3_nt: TGTGCCAGCAGTGAAGACAGTAGCAATCAGCCCCAGCATTTT
cdr3_aa: CASSEDSSNQPQHF
v_call: TRBV6-1
clone_size: -
j_call: TRBJ1-5
d_call: -

cdr3_nt: TGTGCCAGCAGCTTAGAACGGGGACGGGTGGGGTACGAGCAGTACTTC
cdr3_aa: CASSLERGRVGYEQYF
v_call: TRBV11-2
clone_size: -
j_call: TRBJ2-7
d_call: -

cdr3_nt: TGTGCCAGTAGTATTCTAGCCCAGGGAGGCGGCTACACCTTC
cdr3_aa: CASSILAQGGGYTF
v_call: TRBV19
clone_size: -
j_call: TRBJ1-2
d_call: -

cdr3_nt: TGTGCCAGCAGCCCCACAGGGGCCAACACTGAAGCTTTCTTT
cdr3_aa: CASSPTGANTEAFF
v_call: TRBV7-8
clone_size: once
j_call: TRBJ1-1
d_call: TRBD1

cdr3_nt: TGTGCCAGCACGACAGGGGGCTCTGGAAACACCATATATTTT
cdr3_aa: CASTTGGSGNTIYF
v_call: TRBV6-1
clone_size: -
j_call: TRBJ1-3
d_call: TRBD1

cdr3_nt: TGTGCCAGCGGACAGGACTCCTATAATTCACCCCTCCACTTT
cdr3_aa: CASGQDSYNSPLHF
v_call: TRBV28
clone_size: few
j_call: TRBJ1-6
d_call: TRBD1

cdr3_nt: TGTGCCAGCTCACCACCGCAAACCTACGAGCAGTACTTC
cdr3_aa: CASSPPQTYEQYF
v_call: TRBV18
clone_size: -
j_call: TRBJ2-7
d_call: -

cdr3_nt: TGTGCTAGTGGTATCGGACAGGGCAGGGAGACCCAGTACTTC
cdr3_aa: CASGIGQGRETQYF
v_call: TRBV12-5
clone_size: -
j_call: TRBJ2-5
d_call: TRBD1

cdr3_nt: TGTGCCAGCAGCTTAACACAGATAAACACTGAAGCTTTCTTT
cdr3_aa: CASSLTQINTEAFF
v_call: TRBV7-9
clone_size: -
j_call: TRBJ1-1
d_call: -

cdr3_nt: TGTGCCAGCAGCCAAGGGAGGGGGATCCTGCGGTATGGCTACACCTTC
cdr3_aa: CASSQGRGILRYGYTF
v_call: TRBV14
clone_size: -
j_call: TRBJ1-2
d_call: -

cdr3_nt: TGTGCCAGCAGAGAACTAGCGGGGGGCGGAGAGACCCAGTACTTC
cdr3_aa: CASRELAGGGETQYF
v_call: TRBV28
clone_size: once
j_call: TRBJ2-5
d_call: TRBD2

cdr3_nt: TGTGCCAGCACCCCCTCCGGGGCAGGGAGGTACGAGCAGTACTTC
cdr3_aa: CASTPSGAGRYEQYF
v_call: TRBV9
clone_size: few
j_call: TRBJ2-7
d_call: -

cdr3_nt: TGTGCCAGCAGCCCACAAGGTTTTAGCACAGATACGCAGTATTTT
cdr3_aa: CASSPQGFSTDTQYF
v_call: TRBV14
clone_size: -
j_call: TRBJ2-3
d_call: -

cdr3_nt: TGTGCCAGCAGTTTAGGGTTCGGTAATTCACCCCTCCACTTT
cdr3_aa: CASSLGFGNSPLHF
v_call: TRBV7-9
clone_size: few
j_call: TRBJ1-6
d_call: -

cdr3_nt: TGTGCCAGCTCACCAAGTGAGGGGATCAGCTACACCTTC
cdr3_aa: CASSPSEGISYTF
v_call: TRBV18
clone_size: -
j_call: TRBJ1-2
d_call: -

cdr3_nt: TGTGCCAGCAGCCCTTACAGGGAAACCGGGGAGCTGTTTTTT
cdr3_aa: CASSPYRETGELFF
v_call: TRBV11-2
clone_size: -
j_call: TRBJ2-2
d_call: -